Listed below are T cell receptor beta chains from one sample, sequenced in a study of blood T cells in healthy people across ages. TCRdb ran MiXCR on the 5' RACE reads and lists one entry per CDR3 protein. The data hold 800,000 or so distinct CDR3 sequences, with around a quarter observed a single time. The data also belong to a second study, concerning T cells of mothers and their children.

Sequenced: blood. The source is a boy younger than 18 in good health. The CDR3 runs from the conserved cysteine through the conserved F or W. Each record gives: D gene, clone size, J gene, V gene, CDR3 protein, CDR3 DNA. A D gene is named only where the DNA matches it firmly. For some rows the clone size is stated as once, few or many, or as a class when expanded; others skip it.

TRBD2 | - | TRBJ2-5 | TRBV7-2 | CASSLVAGRGETQYF | TGTGCCAGCAGCTTAGTTGCCGGGAGGGGAGAGACCCAGTACTTC
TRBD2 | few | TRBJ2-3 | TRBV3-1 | CASSPLASADTQYF | TGTGCCAGCAGCCCACTAGCGTCCGCAGATACGCAGTATTTT
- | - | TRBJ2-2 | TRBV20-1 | CSARANQQKAGGELFF | TGCAGTGCTAGGGCTAACCAACAGAAAGCTGGCGGGGAGCTGTTTTTT
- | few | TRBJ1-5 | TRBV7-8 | CASSSPSGGQPQHF | TGTGCCAGCAGCTCCCCCTCGGGGGGTCAGCCCCAGCATTTT
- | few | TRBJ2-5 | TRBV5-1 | CASSLDLVISNEQHF | TGCGCCAGCAGCTTGGATTTAGTCATCTCCAACGAGCAGCACTTC
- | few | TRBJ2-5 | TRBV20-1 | CSARPAGRQETQYF | TGCAGTGCTAGACCCGCGGGACGACAAGAGACCCAGTACTTC
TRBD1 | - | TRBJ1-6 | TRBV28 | CASSAGTGTNSPLHF | TGTGCCAGCAGCGCCGGGACAGGCACAAATTCACCCCTCCACTTT
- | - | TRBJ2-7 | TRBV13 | CASSLGLLSEQYF | TGTGCCAGCAGCTTAGGGCTCCTATCCGAGCAGTACTTC
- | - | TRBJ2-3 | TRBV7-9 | CAISLLPDTQYF | TGTGCCATCAGCTTACTTCCAGATACGCAGTATTTT
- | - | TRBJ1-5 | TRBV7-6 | CASSLSGRNSNQPQHF | TGTGCCAGCAGCTTATCGGGCAGAAATAGCAATCAGCCCCAGCATTTT
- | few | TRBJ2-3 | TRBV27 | CASSLSKSGAGHHTDTQYF | TGTGCCAGCAGTTTATCGAAAAGCGGTGCGGGGCATCACACAGATACGCAGTATTTT
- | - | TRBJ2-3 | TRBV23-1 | CASSQPGVSDTQYF | TGCGCCAGCAGTCAACCAGGGGTTTCAGATACGCAGTATTTT
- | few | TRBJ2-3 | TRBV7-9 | CASSLGSTSTDTQYF | TGTGCCAGCAGCTTGGGCTCTACTAGCACAGATACGCAGTATTTT
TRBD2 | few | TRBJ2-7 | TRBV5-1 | CTSGPSGRGASYEQYF | TGCACCAGCGGGCCTAGCGGAAGAGGCGCCTCCTACGAGCAGTACTTC
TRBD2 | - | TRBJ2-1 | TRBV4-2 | CASSHAVQAGGYEQFF | TGTGCCAGCAGTCATGCAGTACAAGCCGGGGGGTATGAGCAGTTCTTC
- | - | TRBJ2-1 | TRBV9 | CASSGSSSNEQFF | TGTGCCAGCAGCGGGTCTAGCAGCAATGAGCAGTTCTTC
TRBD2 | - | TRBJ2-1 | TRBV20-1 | CSARDIGLAGGLDEQFF | TGCAGTGCTAGAGATATAGGACTAGCGGGAGGCCTGGATGAGCAGTTCTTC
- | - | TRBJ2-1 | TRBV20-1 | CSGAPGNSNEQFF | TGCAGTGGGGCCCCGGGTAATAGCAACGAGCAGTTCTTC
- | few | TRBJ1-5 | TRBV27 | CASSFSGRYQPQHF | TGTGCCAGCAGTTTTTCGGGGCGGTATCAGCCCCAGCATTTT
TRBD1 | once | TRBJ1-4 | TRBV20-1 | CSAREGTGREKLFF | TGCAGTGCAAGGGAGGGGACAGGGCGAGAAAAACTGTTTTTT
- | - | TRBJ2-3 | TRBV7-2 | CASSLGGAARTDTQYF | TGTGCCAGCAGCTTAGGCGGGGCGGCCCGCACAGATACGCAGTATTTT
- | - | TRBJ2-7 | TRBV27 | CASSLSIRASSYEQYF | TGTGCCAGCAGTTTATCGATCAGGGCAAGCTCCTACGAGCAGTACTTC
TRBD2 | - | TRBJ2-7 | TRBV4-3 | CASSGEREESYEQYF | TGCGCCAGCAGCGGGGAGCGGGAGGAATCCTACGAGCAGTACTTC
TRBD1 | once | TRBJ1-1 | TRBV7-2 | CASSLEGDRGEGFF | TGTGCCAGCAGCTTAGAGGGGGACAGGGGGGAAGGCTTCTTT
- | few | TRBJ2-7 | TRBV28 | CASGLLWGRYEQYF | TGTGCCAGCGGGTTGTTGTGGGGTCGGTACGAGCAGTACTTC
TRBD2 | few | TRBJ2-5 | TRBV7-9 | CASTSGVLQETQYF | TGTGCCAGCACAAGCGGGGTACTCCAAGAGACCCAGTACTTC
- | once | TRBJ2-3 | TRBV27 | CASSSEISPGTHHTDTQYF | TGTGCCAGCAGTTCCGAAATTTCGCCCGGGACACATCACACAGATACGCAGTATTTT
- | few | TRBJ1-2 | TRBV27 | CASSVAGRATYGYTF | TGTGCCAGCAGTGTGGCAGGGAGGGCCACATATGGCTACACCTTC
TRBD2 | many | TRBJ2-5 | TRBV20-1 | CSARDGAGVETQYF | TGCAGTGCTAGAGATGGTGCGGGGGTGGAGACCCAGTACTTC
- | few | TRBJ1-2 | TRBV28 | CASEKGIGYGYTF | TGTGCCAGCGAGAAGGGAATCGGCTATGGCTACACCTTC
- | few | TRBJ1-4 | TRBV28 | CASSPPGANEKLFF | TGTGCCAGCAGCCCCCCGGGCGCAAATGAAAAACTGTTTTTT
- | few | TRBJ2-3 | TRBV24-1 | CATSRNEDVSTDTQYF | TGTGCCACCAGTCGTAACGAGGACGTTAGCACAGATACGCAGTATTTT
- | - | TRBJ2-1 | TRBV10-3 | CAISDTSNEQFF | TGTGCCATCAGTGATACTAGCAATGAGCAGTTCTTC
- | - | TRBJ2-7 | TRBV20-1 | CSARDFRSGPGEQYF | TGCAGTGCTAGAGATTTCAGGTCCGGACCCGGCGAGCAGTACTTC
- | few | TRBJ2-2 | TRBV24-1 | CATSVELHTGELFF | TGTGCCACCAGTGTGGAACTACACACCGGGGAGCTGTTTTTT
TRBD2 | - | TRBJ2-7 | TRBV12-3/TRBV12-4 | CASSGHPRGGRAYYEQYF | TGTGCCAGCAGCGGCCACCCCCGTGGCGGGAGAGCTTACTACGAGCAGTACTTC
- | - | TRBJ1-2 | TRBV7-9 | CASSSSFRYGYTF | TGTGCCAGCAGCTCCTCTTTCCGCTATGGCTACACCTTC